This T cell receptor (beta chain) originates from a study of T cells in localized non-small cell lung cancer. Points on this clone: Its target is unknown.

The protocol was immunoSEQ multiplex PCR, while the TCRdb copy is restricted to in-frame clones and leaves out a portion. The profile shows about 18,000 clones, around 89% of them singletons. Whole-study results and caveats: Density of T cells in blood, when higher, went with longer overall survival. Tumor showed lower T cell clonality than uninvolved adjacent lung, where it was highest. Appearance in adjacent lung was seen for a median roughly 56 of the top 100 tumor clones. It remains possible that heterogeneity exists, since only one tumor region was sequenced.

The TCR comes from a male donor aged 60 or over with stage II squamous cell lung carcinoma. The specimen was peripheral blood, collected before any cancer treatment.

The DNA of the CDR3 is TGCAGCGTTGATAGGAGGGGGGCCGGGGAGCTGTTTTTT. Translation gives CSVDRRGAGELFF. J is TRBJ2-2 and V is TRBV29-1; D is possibly TRBD1 or TRBD2 (6 bases each). Germline V gives CDR1 SQVTM, CDR2 ANQGSEA. CDR3 length equals 13 residues. The V end was cut by 3 bases, the J end by 6 bases, with 11 bases between.